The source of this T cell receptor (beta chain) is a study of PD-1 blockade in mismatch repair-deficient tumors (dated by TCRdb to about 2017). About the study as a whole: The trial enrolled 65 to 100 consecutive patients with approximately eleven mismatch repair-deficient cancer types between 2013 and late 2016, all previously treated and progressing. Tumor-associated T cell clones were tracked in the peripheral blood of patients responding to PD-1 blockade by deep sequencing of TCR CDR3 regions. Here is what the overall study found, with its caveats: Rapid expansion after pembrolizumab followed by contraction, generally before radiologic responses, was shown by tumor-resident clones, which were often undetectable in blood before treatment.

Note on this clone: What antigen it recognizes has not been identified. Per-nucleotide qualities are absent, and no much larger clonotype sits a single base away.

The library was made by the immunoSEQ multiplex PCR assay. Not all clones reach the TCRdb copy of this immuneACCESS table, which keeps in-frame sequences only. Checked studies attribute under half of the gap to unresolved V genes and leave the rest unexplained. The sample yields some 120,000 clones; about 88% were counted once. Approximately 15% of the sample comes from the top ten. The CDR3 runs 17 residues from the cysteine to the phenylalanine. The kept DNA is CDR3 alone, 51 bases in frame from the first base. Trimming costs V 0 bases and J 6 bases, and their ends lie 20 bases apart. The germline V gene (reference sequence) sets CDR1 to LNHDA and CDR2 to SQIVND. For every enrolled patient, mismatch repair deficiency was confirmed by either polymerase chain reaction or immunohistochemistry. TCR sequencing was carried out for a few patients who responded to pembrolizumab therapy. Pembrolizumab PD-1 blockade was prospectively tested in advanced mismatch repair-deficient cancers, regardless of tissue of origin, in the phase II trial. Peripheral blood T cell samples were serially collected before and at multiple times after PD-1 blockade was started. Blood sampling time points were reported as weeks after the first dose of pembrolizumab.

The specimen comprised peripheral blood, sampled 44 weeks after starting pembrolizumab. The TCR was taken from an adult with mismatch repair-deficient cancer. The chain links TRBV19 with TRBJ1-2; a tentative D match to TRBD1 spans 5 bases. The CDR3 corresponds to CASSIDMAYTGEDGYTF. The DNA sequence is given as TGTGCCAGTAGTATAGATATGGCCTATACAGGAGAAGATGGCTACACCTTC.